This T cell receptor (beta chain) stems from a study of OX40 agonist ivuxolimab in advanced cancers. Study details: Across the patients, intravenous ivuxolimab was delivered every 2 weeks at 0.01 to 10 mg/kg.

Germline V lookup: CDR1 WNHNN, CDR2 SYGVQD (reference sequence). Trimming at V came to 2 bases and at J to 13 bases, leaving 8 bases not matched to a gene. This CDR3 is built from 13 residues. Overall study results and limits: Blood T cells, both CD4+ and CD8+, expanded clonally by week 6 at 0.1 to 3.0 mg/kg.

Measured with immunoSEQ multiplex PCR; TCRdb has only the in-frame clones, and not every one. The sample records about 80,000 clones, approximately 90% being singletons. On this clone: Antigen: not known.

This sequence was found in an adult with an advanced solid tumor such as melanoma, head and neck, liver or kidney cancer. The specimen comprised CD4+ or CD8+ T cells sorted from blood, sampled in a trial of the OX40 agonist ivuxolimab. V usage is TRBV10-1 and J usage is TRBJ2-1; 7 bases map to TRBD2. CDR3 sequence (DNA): TGCGCCAGCAGTGAGGCGGGGGTCCACCCCCAGTTCTTC. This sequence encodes CASSEAGVHPQFF.